The rows below give T cell receptor beta chains drawn from one sample of a study of blood T cell repertoires in COVID-19. The repertoire was sequenced with immunoSEQ multiplex PCR; TCRdb's copy has only in-frame clones and lacks some. This sample has tens of thousands of clones, with 75% to 90% found just once. Source material: peripheral blood. Receptors originate from a woman older than 75 with COVID-19, enrolled during active disease. CDR3s include the opening cysteine and the closing phenylalanine or tryptophan. A D gene is named only where the DNA matches it firmly. Expanded clones are given a class, and other clones once, few, many or no size at all.

d_call: -; v_call: TRBV25-1; clone_size: -; j_call: TRBJ2-7; cdr3_aa: CASSEYGGQSLYEQYF; cdr3_nt: TGTGCCAGCAGTGAATACGGGGGACAGAGCCTTTACGAGCAGTACTTC
d_call: TRBD2; v_call: TRBV3-1/TRBV3-2; clone_size: -; j_call: TRBJ2-5; cdr3_aa: CASSGGLAGGYQETQYF; cdr3_nt: TGTGCCAGCAGCGGAGGGCTAGCGGGGGGGTACCAAGAGACCCAGTACTTC
d_call: TRBD1; v_call: TRBV3-1/TRBV3-2; clone_size: -; j_call: TRBJ2-3; cdr3_aa: CASSQDQGAATDTQYF; cdr3_nt: TGTGCCAGCAGCCAAGATCAGGGGGCCGCCACAGATACGCAGTATTTT
d_call: TRBD1; v_call: TRBV27; clone_size: -; j_call: TRBJ1-2; cdr3_aa: CASSPGTGPYGYTF; cdr3_nt: TGTGCCAGCAGTCCAGGGACAGGGCCCTATGGCTACACCTTC
d_call: TRBD2; v_call: TRBV2; clone_size: -; j_call: TRBJ2-3; cdr3_aa: CASSVPRLAGVEDTQYF; cdr3_nt: TGTGCCAGCAGTGTACCCCGACTAGCGGGGGTGGAAGATACGCAGTATTTT
d_call: -; v_call: TRBV5-1; clone_size: -; j_call: TRBJ2-3; cdr3_aa: CASSLAGTSTDTQYF; cdr3_nt: TGCGCCAGCAGCTTGGCCGGGACTAGCACAGATACGCAGTATTTT
d_call: TRBD1; v_call: TRBV6-1; clone_size: -; j_call: TRBJ1-1; cdr3_aa: CASSGPATGDGTEAFF; cdr3_nt: TGTGCCAGCAGTGGCCCCGCGACAGGGGATGGCACTGAAGCTTTCTTT
d_call: TRBD1; v_call: TRBV5-1; clone_size: -; j_call: TRBJ2-5; cdr3_aa: CASSPTGEETQYF; cdr3_nt: TGCGCCAGCAGCCCCACAGGGGAAGAGACCCAGTACTTC
d_call: -; v_call: TRBV20-1; clone_size: -; j_call: TRBJ1-2; cdr3_aa: CSAGGRAGYTF; cdr3_nt: TGCAGTGCCGGGGGGAGGGCTGGCTACACCTTC
d_call: TRBD1; v_call: TRBV5-5; clone_size: -; j_call: TRBJ2-1; cdr3_aa: CASSLVVGQGSYNEQFF; cdr3_nt: TGTGCCAGCAGCTTGGTCGTCGGACAGGGCTCCTACAATGAGCAGTTCTTC
d_call: -; v_call: TRBV30; clone_size: once; j_call: TRBJ1-1; cdr3_aa: CAWRAGGVTEAFF; cdr3_nt: TGTGCCTGGAGGGCGGGGGGGGTCACTGAAGCTTTCTTT
d_call: TRBD1; v_call: TRBV7-9; clone_size: -; j_call: TRBJ2-4; cdr3_aa: CASTNPGQDLAKNIQYF; cdr3_nt: TGTGCCAGCACAAATCCGGGACAGGATTTAGCCAAAAACATTCAGTACTTC
d_call: -; v_call: TRBV19; clone_size: -; j_call: TRBJ1-1; cdr3_aa: CASSIGQKNTEAFF; cdr3_nt: TGTGCCAGTAGTATTGGACAGAAGAACACTGAAGCTTTCTTT
d_call: -; v_call: TRBV5-1; clone_size: -; j_call: TRBJ1-4; cdr3_aa: CASSTGQRDEKLFF; cdr3_nt: TGCGCCAGCAGCACAGGACAGAGGGATGAAAAACTGTTTTTT
d_call: TRBD1; v_call: TRBV6-5; clone_size: few; j_call: TRBJ2-7; cdr3_aa: CASSSYLGQGPGEQYF; cdr3_nt: TGTGCCAGCAGTTCTTACCTGGGACAGGGCCCTGGGGAGCAGTACTTC
d_call: -; v_call: TRBV3-1/TRBV3-2; clone_size: -; j_call: TRBJ1-4; cdr3_aa: CASSHGQFNEKLFF; cdr3_nt: TGTGCCAGCAGCCACGGACAGTTTAATGAAAAACTGTTTTTT
d_call: -; v_call: TRBV6-1; clone_size: once; j_call: TRBJ1-4; cdr3_aa: CASSDGAATNEKLFF; cdr3_nt: TGTGCCAGCAGTGATGGGGCTGCAACTAATGAAAAACTGTTTTTT
d_call: -; v_call: TRBV25-1; clone_size: -; j_call: TRBJ1-2; cdr3_aa: CASSDPRNYGYTF; cdr3_nt: TGTGCCAGCAGTGATCCCAGAAACTATGGCTACACCTTC
d_call: TRBD2; v_call: TRBV9; clone_size: -; j_call: TRBJ2-2; cdr3_aa: CASSVGGGGTGELFF; cdr3_nt: TGTGCCAGCAGCGTGGGCGGGGGAGGCACCGGGGAGCTGTTTTTT
d_call: -; v_call: TRBV6-5; clone_size: -; j_call: TRBJ1-1; cdr3_aa: CASRPLGGHTEAFF; cdr3_nt: TGTGCCAGCAGGCCGTTAGGGGGTCACACTGAAGCTTTCTTT
d_call: TRBD1; v_call: TRBV5-1; clone_size: -; j_call: TRBJ1-4; cdr3_aa: CASSDTGGPIEKLFF; cdr3_nt: TGCGCCAGCAGCGATACAGGGGGCCCTATTGAAAAACTGTTTTTT
d_call: TRBD1; v_call: TRBV5-6; clone_size: -; j_call: TRBJ1-2; cdr3_aa: CASSFRGSGQGPGGYTF; cdr3_nt: TGTGCCAGCAGCTTCAGGGGTTCAGGACAGGGGCCAGGGGGCTACACCTTC
d_call: -; v_call: TRBV19; clone_size: -; j_call: TRBJ1-4; cdr3_aa: CASSVGIEKLFF; cdr3_nt: TGTGCCAGTAGTGTCGGGATTGAAAAACTGTTTTTT
d_call: TRBD1; v_call: TRBV6-2/TRBV6-3; clone_size: -; j_call: TRBJ2-5; cdr3_aa: CASSYSRDRADQETQYF; cdr3_nt: TGTGCCAGCAGTTACTCGAGGGACAGGGCCGACCAAGAGACCCAGTACTTC
d_call: -; v_call: TRBV6-5; clone_size: -; j_call: TRBJ1-2; cdr3_aa: CASRVRSGESGYTF; cdr3_nt: TGTGCCAGCAGGGTCCGTTCGGGGGAGTCTGGCTACACCTTC
d_call: TRBD1; v_call: TRBV29-1; clone_size: once; j_call: TRBJ1-2; cdr3_aa: CSVGDRGGGYTF; cdr3_nt: TGCAGCGTGGGGGACAGGGGAGGTGGCTACACCTTC
d_call: TRBD2; v_call: TRBV7-6; clone_size: -; j_call: TRBJ2-7; cdr3_aa: CASSPRTAGAYEQYF; cdr3_nt: TGTGCCAGCAGCCCCCGCACAGCGGGGGCCTACGAGCAGTACTTC
d_call: TRBD1; v_call: TRBV10-3; clone_size: -; j_call: TRBJ2-1; cdr3_aa: CAISGAGGSQFF; cdr3_nt: TGTGCCATCAGTGGAGCAGGGGGCTCCCAGTTCTTC
d_call: -; v_call: TRBV6-5; clone_size: -; j_call: TRBJ1-4; cdr3_aa: CASKLRTASNEKLFF; cdr3_nt: TGTGCCAGCAAACTCCGGACAGCAAGTAATGAAAAACTGTTTTTT